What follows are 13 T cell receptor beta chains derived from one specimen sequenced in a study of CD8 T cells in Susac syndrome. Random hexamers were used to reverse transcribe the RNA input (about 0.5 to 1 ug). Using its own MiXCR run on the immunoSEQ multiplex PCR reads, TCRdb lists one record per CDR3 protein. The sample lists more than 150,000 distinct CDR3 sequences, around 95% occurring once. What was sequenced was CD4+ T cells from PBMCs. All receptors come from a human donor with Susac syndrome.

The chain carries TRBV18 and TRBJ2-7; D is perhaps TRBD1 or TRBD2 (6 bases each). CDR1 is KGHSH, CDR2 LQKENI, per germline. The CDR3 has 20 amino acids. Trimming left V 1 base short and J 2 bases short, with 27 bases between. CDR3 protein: CASSPLGLSNRGGRPYEQYF. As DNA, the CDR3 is TGTGCCAGCTCACCACTTGGGCTCTCCAACCGAGGGGGGCGTCCCTACGAGCAGTACTTC. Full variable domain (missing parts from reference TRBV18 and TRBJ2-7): NAGVMQNPRHLVRRRGQEARLRCSPMKGHSHVYWYRQLPEEGLKFMVYLQKENIIDESGMPKERFSAEFPKEGPSILRIQQVVRGDSAAYFCASSPLGLSNRGGRPYEQYFGPGTRLTVT.

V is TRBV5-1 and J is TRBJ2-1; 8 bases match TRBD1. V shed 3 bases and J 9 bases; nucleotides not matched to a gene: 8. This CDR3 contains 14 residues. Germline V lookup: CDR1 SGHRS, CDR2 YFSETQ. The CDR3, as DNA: TGCGCCAGCAGCTCTTCGACAGGGGCTAGTGAGCAGTTCTTC. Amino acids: CASSSSTGASEQFF.

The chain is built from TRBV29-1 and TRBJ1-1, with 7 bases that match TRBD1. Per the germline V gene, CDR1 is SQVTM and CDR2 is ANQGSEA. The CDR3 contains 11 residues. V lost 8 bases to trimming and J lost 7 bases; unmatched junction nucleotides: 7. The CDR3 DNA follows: TGCAGCCACAACAGGGGCTTTGAAGCTTTCTTT. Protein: CSHNRGFEAFF.

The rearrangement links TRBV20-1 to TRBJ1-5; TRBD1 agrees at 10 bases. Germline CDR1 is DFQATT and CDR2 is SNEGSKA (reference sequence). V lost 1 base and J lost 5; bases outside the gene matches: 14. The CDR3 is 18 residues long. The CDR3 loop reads CSARGGTGAAGGYQPQHF. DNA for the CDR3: TGCAGTGCTAGAGGCGGGACAGGGGCCGCAGGGGGCTATCAGCCCCAGCATTTT.

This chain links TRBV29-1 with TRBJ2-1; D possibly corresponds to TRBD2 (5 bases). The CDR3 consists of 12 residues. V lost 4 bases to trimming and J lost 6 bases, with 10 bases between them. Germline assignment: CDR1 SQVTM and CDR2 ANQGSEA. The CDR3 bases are TGCAGCGTTGGTGTCACTAGCAATGAGCAGTTCTTC. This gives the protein CSVGVTSNEQFF.

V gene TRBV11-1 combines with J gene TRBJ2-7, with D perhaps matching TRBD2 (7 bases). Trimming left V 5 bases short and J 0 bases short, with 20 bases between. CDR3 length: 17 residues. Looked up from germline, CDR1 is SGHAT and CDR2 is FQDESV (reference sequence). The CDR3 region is CASSRTRAGALSYEQYF. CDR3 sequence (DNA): TGTGCCAGCAGCCGAACCAGGGCGGGGGCCCTCTCCTACGAGCAGTACTTC.

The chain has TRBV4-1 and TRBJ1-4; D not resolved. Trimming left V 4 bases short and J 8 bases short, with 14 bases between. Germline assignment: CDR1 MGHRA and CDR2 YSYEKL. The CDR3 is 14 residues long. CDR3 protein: CASSRPRIREKLFF. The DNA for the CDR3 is TGCGCCAGCAGCCGTCCACGGATTCGAGAAAAACTGTTTTTT.

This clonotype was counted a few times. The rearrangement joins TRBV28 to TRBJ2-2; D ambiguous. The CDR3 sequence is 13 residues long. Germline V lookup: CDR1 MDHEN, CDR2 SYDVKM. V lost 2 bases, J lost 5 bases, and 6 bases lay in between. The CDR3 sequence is CASSLTNTGELFF. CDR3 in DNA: TGTGCCAGCAGTTTAACCAATACCGGGGAGCTGTTTTTT. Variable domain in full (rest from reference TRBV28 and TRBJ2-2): DVKVTQSSRYLVKRTGEKVFLECVQDMDHENMFWYRQDPGLGLRLIYFSYDVKMKEKGDIPEGYSVSREKKERFSLILESASTNQTSMYLCASSLTNTGELFFGEGSRLTVL.

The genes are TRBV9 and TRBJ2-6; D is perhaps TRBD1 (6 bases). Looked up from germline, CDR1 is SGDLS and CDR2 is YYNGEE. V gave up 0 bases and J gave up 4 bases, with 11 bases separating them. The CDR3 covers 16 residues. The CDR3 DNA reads TGTGCCAGCAGCGTAGTGGGGGCGATGGGGGCCAACGTCCTGACTTTC. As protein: CASSVVGAMGANVLTF.

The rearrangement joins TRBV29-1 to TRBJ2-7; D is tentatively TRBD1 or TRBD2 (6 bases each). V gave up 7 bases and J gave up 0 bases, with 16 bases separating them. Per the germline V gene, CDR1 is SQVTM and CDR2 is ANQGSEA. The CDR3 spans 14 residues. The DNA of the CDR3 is TGCAGCGCCATTCGAGGGGGGAACTCCTACGAGCAGTACTTC. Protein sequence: CSAIRGGNSYEQYF.

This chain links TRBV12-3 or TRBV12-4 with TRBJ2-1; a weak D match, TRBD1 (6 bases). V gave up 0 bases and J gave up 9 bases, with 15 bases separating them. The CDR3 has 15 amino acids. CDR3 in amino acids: CASSLANRDIGEQFF. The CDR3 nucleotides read TGTGCCAGCAGTTTAGCGAACAGGGATATAGGTGAGCAGTTCTTC.

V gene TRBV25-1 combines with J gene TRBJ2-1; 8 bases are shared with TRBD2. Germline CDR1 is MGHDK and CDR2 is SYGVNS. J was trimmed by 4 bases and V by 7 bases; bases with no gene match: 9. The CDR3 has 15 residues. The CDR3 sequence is CASTATGGGYNEQFF. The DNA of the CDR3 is TGTGCCAGCACCGCGACAGGCGGGGGGTACAATGAGCAGTTCTTC.

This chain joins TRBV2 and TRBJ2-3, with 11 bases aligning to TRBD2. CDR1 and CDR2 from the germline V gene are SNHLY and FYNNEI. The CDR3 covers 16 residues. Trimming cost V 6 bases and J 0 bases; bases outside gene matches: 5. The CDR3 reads CASSHLAGGSTDTQYF. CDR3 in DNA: TGTGCCAGCAGCCACCTAGCGGGGGGAAGCACAGATACGCAGTATTTT.